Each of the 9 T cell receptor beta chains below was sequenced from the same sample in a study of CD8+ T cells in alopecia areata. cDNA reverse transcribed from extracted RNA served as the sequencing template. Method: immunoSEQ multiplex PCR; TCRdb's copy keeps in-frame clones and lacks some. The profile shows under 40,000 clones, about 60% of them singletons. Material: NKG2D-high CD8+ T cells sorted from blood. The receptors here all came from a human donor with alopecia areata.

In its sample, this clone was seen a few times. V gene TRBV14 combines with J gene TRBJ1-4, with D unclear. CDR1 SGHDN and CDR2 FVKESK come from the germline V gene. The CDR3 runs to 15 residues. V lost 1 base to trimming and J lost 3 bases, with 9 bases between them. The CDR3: CASSQAKLPNEKLFF. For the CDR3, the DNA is TGTGCCAGCAGCCAAGCGAAGCTACCTAATGAAAAACTGTTTTTT.

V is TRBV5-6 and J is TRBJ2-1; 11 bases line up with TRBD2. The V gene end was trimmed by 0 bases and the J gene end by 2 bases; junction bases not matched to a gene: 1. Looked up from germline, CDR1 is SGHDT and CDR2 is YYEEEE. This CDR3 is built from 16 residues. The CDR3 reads CASSLETSGAYNEQFF. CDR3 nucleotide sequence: TGTGCCAGCAGCTTGGAGACTAGCGGGGCCTACAATGAGCAGTTCTTC.

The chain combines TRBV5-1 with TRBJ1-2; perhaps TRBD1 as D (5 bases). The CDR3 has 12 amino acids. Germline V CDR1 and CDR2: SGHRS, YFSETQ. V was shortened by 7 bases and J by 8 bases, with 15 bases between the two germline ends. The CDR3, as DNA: TGCGCCAGCGGAGACGACAGTCCCGGCTACACCTTC. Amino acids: CASGDDSPGYTF. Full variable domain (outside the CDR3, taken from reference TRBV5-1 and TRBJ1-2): KAGVTQTPRYLIKTRGQQVTLSCSPISGHRSVSWYQQTPGQGLQFLFEYFSETQRNKGNFPGRFSGRQFSNSRSEMNVSTLELGDSALYLCASGDDSPGYTFGSGTRLTVV.

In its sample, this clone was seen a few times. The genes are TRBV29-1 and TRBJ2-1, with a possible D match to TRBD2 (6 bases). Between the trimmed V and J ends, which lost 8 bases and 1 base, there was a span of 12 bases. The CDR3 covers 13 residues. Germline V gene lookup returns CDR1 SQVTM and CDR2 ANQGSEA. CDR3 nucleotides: TGCAGCTCCCGGGACTCTTCCTACAATGAGCAGTTCTTC. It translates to CSSRDSSYNEQFF.

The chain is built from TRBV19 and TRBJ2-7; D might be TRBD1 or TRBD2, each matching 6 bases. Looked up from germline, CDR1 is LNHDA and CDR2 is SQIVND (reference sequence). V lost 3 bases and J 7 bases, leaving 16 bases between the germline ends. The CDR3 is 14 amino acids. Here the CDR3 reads CASSMNRDLVEQYF. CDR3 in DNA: TGTGCCAGTAGTATGAACAGGGACTTGGTGGAGCAGTACTTC.

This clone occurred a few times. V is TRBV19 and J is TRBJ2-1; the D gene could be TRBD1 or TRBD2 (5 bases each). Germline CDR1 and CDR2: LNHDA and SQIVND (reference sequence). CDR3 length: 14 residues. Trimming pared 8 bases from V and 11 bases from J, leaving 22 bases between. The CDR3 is CASSPLLGGQKQFF. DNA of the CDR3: TGTGCCAGTTCTCCTTTGTTAGGAGGACAAAAGCAGTTCTTC.

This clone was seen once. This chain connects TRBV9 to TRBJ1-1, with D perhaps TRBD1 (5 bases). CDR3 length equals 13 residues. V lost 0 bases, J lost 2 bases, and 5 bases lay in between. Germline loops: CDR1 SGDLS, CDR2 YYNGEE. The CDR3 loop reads CASSVGTNTEAFF. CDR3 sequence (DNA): TGTGCCAGCAGCGTAGGGACAAACACTGAAGCTTTCTTT.

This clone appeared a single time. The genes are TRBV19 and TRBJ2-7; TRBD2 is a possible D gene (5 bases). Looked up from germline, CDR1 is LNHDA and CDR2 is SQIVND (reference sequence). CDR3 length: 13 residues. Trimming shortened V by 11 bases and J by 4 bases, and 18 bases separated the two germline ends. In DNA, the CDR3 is TGTGCCTCTTCTACTAGTATTGGTTACGAGCAGTACTTC. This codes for CASSTSIGYEQYF.

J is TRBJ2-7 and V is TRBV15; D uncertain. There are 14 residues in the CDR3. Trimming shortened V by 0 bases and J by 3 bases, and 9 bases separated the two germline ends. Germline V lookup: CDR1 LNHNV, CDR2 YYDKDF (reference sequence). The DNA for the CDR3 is TGTGCCACCAGCAGAGATGTACGGTTCTACGAGCAGTACTTC. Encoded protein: CATSRDVRFYEQYF.